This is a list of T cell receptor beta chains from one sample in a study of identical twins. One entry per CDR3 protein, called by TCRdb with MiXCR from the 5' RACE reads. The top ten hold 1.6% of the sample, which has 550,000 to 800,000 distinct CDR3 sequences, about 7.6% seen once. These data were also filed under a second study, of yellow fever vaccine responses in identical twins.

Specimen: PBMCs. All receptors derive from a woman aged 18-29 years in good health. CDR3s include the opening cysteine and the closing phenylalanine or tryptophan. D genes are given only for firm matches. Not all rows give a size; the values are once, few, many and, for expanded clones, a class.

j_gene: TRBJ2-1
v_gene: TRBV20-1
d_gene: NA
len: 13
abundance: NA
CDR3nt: TGCAGTGCCAAGGGTCAGGGCTTAAAGGAGCAGTTCTTC
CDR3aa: CSAKGQGLKEQFF

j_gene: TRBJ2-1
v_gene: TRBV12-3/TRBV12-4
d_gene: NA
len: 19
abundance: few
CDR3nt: TGTGCCAGCAGTCGAATAACAATACCAAGGACGAGCTCCTACAATGAGCAGTTCTTC
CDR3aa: CASSRITIPRTSSYNEQFF

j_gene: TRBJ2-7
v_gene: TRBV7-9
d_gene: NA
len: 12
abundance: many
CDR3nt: TGTGCCAGCAGCCCTGCACGGGGGGAGCAGTACTTC
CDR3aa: CASSPARGEQYF

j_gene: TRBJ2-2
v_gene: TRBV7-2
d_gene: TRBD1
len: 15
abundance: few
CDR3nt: TGTGCCAGCAGCTTCGGACAGGTCATCACCGGGGAGCTGTTTTTT
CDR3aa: CASSFGQVITGELFF

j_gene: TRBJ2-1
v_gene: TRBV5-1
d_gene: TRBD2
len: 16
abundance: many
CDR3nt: TGCGCCAGCAGCTTGGGCACTAGCGGGAGAGGAAATGAGCAGTTCTTC
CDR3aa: CASSLGTSGRGNEQFF

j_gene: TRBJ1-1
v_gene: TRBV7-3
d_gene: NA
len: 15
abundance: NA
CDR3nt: TGTGCCAGCAGCTTAATGTCAGGGGTATACACTGAAGCTTTCTTT
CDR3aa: CASSLMSGVYTEAFF

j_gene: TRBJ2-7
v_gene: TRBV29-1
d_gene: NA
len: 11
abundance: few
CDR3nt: TGCAGCGTGGACGGGAACTACGAGCAGTACTTC
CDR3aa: CSVDGNYEQYF

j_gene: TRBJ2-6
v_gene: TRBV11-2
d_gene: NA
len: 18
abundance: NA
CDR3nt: TGTGCCAGCAGCCCATTTGAACAGATTCACTCTGGGGCCAACGTCCTGACTTTC
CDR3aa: CASSPFEQIHSGANVLTF

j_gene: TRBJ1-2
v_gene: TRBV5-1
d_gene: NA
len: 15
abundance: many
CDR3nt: TGCGCCAGCAGCTTGGACTACACAGGGTTTGGTGGCTACACCTTC
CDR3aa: CASSLDYTGFGGYTF

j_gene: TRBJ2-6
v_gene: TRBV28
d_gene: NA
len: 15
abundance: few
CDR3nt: TGTGCCAGCAGTTTCACCCGAGGTGGGGCCAACGTCCTGACTTTC
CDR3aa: CASSFTRGGANVLTF

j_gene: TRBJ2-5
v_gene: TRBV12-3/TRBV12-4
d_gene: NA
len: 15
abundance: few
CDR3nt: NA
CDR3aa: CASSFGPGLVETQYF

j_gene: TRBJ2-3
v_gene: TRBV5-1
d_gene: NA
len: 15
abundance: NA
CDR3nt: TGCGCCAGCAGCTTGGTTTTGGGGAGCACAGATACGCAGTATTTT
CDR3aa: CASSLVLGSTDTQYF

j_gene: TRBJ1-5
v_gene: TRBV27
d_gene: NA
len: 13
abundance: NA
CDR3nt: TGTGCCAGCAGTCCTAGGGAGAATCAGCCCCAGCATTTT
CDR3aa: CASSPRENQPQHF

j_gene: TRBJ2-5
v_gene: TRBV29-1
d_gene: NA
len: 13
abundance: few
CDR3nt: NA
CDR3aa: CSVGPGLQETQYF

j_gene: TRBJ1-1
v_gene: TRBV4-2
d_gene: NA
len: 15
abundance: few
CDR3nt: TGTGCCAGCAGCCAGAGGACGTTGGGGAACACTGAAGCTTTCTTT
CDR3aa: CASSQRTLGNTEAFF

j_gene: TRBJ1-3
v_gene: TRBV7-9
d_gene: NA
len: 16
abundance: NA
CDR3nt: TGTGCCAGCAGCTTAAATTCTGGGGTTTGGCGGAACACCATATATTTT
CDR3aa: CASSLNSGVWRNTIYF

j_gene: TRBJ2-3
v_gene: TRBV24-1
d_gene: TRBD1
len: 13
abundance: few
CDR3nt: TGTGCCACCAGTTATCGGACAGGGCATACGCAGTATTTT
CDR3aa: CATSYRTGHTQYF

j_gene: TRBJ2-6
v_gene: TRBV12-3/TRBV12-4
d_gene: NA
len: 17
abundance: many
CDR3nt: TGTGCCAGCAGTTTAAGGGGGTTAAGCTCTGGGGCCAACGTCCTGACTTTC
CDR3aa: CASSLRGLSSGANVLTF

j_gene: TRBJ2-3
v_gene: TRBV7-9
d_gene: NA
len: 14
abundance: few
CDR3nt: TGTGCCAGCAACCCCAGGAGGCAGTCAGATACGCAGTATTTT
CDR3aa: CASNPRRQSDTQYF

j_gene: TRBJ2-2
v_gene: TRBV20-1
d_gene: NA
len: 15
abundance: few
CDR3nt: TGCAGTGCTAGGGATATGACAAGCGGCACCGGGGAGCTGTTTTTT
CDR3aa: CSARDMTSGTGELFF

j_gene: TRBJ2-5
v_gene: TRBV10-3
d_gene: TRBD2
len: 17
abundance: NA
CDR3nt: TGTGCCATCAGTGAAGGAACGACTAGCGGGGGCCAAGAGACCCAGTACTTC
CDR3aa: CAISEGTTSGGQETQYF

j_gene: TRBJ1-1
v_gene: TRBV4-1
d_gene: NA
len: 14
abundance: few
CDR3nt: TGCGCCAGCAGCCAAGATTCCAGGTTAGCAGAAGCTTTCTTT
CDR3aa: CASSQDSRLAEAFF

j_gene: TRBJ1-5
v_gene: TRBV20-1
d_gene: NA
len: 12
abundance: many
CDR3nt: TGCAGTGTCCAGGACGGGTATCAGCCCCAGCATTTT
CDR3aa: CSVQDGYQPQHF

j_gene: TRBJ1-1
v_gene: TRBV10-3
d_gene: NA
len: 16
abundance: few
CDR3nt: TGTGCCATCAGTGAGAGTAGTTGGGTGGGGGACACTGAAGCTTTCTTT
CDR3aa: CAISESSWVGDTEAFF

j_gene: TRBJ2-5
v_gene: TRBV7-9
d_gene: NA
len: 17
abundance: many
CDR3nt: TGTGCCAGCAGCTCCCCCGTCATGGTGGGGGAGGTGGAGACCCAGTACTTC
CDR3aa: CASSSPVMVGEVETQYF

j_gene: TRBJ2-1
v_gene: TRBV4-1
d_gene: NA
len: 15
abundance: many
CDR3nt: TGCGCCAGCAGCCAAGGAGAACGGCACTACAATGAGCAGTTCTTC
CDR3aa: CASSQGERHYNEQFF

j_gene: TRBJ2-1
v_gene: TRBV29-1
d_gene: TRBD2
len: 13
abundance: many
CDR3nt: TGCAGCGTTGACCCGACTAGCAGGAATGAGCAGTTCTTC
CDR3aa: CSVDPTSRNEQFF

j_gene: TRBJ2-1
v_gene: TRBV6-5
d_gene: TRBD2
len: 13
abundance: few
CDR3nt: TGTGCCAGCAGTTTGGCGGGAGCGTCTGAGCAGTTCTTC
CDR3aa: CASSLAGASEQFF

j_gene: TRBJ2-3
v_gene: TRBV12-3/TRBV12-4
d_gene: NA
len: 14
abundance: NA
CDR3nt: TGTGCCAGCGCTGGGGGACTTCCGCCAGATACGCAGTATTTT
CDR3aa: CASAGGLPPDTQYF

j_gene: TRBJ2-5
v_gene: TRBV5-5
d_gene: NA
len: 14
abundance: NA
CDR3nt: TGTGCCAGCAGCTTGGGCGGCCAGGGGAAGACCCAGTACTTC
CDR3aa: CASSLGGQGKTQYF

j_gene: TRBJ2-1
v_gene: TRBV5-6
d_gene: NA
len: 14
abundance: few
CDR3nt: TGTGCCAGCAGCTTCTTTACCCAGGGGAATGAGCAGTTCTTC
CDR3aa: CASSFFTQGNEQFF

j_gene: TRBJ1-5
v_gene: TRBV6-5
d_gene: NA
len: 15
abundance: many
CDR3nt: TGTGCCAGCAGTTACTCGATAGGGGGAGAGGGTCCCCAGCATTTT
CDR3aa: CASSYSIGGEGPQHF

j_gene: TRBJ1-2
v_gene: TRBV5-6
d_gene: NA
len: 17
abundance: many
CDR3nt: TGTGCCAGCAGCTTGGAGGCTATTTCAGGGGTTACCTATGGCTACACCTTC
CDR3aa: CASSLEAISGVTYGYTF

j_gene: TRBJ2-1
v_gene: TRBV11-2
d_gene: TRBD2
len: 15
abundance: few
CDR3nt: TGTGCCAGCAGCTGGTCGAGCGGGGGGTACAATGAGCAGTTCTTC
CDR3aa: CASSWSSGGYNEQFF

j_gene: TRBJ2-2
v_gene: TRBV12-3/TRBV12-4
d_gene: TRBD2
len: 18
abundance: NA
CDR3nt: TGTGCCTGCAGTCCCGGACTAGCGGGAGGAGGTGGGACCGGGGAGCTGTTTTTT
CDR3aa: CACSPGLAGGGGTGELFF

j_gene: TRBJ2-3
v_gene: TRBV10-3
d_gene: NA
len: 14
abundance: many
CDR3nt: TGTGCCATCAGTGCAGGGCCTAGCACAGATACGCAGTATTTT
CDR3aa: CAISAGPSTDTQYF

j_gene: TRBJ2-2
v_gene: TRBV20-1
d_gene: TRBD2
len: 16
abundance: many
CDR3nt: TGCAGTGCAACTACTAGCGGGAGGGGACACACCGGGGAGCTGTTTTTT
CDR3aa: CSATTSGRGHTGELFF

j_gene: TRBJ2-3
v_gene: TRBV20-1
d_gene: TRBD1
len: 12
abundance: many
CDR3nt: TGCAGTGCTATGACAGGGGTAGATACGCAGTATTTT
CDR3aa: CSAMTGVDTQYF

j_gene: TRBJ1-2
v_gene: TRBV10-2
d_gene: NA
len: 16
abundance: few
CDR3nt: TGCGCCAGCAGTGGGGGGCTCGGGGGCTTGGACTATGGCTACACCTTC
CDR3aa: CASSGGLGGLDYGYTF

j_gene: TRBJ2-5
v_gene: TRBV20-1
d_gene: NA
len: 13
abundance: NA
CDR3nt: TGCAGTGCTAGAGTTTTTTCGCGAGAGACCCAGTACTTC
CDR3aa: CSARVFSRETQYF

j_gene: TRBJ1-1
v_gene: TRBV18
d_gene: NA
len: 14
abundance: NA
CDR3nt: TGTGCCAGCTCACCTCTGGACAGAAGCACTGAAGCTTTCTTT
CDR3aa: CASSPLDRSTEAFF

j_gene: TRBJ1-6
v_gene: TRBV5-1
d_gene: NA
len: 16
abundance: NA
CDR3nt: TGCGCCAGCAGCGAAACAGTCCTCTCCTATAATTCACCCCTCCACTTT
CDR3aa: CASSETVLSYNSPLHF